The following is a T cell receptor beta chain sequence with its context. Its antigen is still unknown. CDR1 and CDR2 from the germline V gene are SEHNR and FQNEAQ (reference sequence). The ends were cut back, 5 bases at V and 0 bases at J, with 7 bases in the middle. CDR3 length: 13 amino acids. The source of the sample is a study of shared clonotypes between healthy human individuals. Naive CD8 cells lacked CD45RO and underwent positive selection for CCR7, leaving out terminally differentiated effector memory CD45RA+ cells. Caucasian adults residing in Nashville, Tennessee made up all the donors. Study outcomes and limitations: Although depth was large, rarefaction showed that sequencing of the sorted subsets was incomplete. A limitation of the genetic and exposure-history diversity represented arose from few donors.

Measured with immunoSEQ multiplex PCR; TCRdb has only the in-frame clones, and not every one. Counted here are hundreds of thousands of clones, just over 95% occurring once; the ten biggest clones make up 0.2% to 0.25%. The chain is built from TRBV7-9 and TRBJ1-1, with D unresolved. The TCR originated in a man aged 25-45 years in good health. Sequencing used naive CD8+ T cells sorted from blood. The CDR3 here is CASSGELNTEAFF. CDR3 in DNA: TGTGCCAGCAGCGGGGAGCTGAACACTGAAGCTTTCTTT. The full variable domain, its missing parts supplied by reference TRBV7-9 and TRBJ1-1, is DTGVSQNPRHKITKRGQNVTFRCDPISEHNRLYWYRQTLGQGPEFLTYFQNEAQLEKSRLLSDRFSAERPKGSFSTLEIQRTEQGDSAMYLCASSGELNTEAFFGQGTRLTVV.